The clone carrying this TCR beta chain came up many times. Antigen: not known. Per germline, CDR1 MNHEY and CDR2 SVGEGT. Trimming took 6 bases from V and 7 from J, leaving 9 bases between them. CDR3 size: 11 residues. Arm-PCR of CDR3 regions with iRepertoire HTBI primers generated TCR beta libraries. TCRdb re-derived calls from the multiplex PCR reads in MiXCR, one entry per CDR3 protein. Of roughly 400,000 distinct CDR3 sequences listed, approximately 22% were seen once; the top ten hold roughly an eighth. The time point here: persistent/refractory GD, antithyroid drugs over 5 years with positive TRAb. TCR sequences were obtained from RNA taken from PBMCs. The entry originates in a study of regulatory T cells in long-lasting Graves disease. Study-wide context: Patients met the persistent Graves' disease definition after over 5 years of antithyroid drugs with positive TSH receptor antibodies.

Study findings and constraints: Having only a small sample size may have limited accuracy. Patients with persistent Graves' had lower TCR diversity than newly diagnosed patients. With 2,500 to 3,500 shared public clonotypes, persistent patients exceeded new patients, who shared just over 950.

The genes are TRBV6-2 or TRBV6-3 and TRBJ1-2; D is uncertain. The TCR sequence derives from a female donor with Graves disease. The specimen comprised peripheral blood mononuclear cells (PBMCs), sampled when the disease was refractory, from a patient treated with antithyroid drugs. This chain's CDR3 is CASSPLGGYTF. The CDR3 DNA reads TGTGCCAGCAGCCCGTTGGGTGGCTACACCTTC.